The 20 T cell receptor beta chains below were found in one sample sequenced in a study of T cells in Graves' hyperthyroidism and ophthalmopathy. TCR beta CDR3 regions were amplified from RNA. When the TCR CDR3 underwent first-round RT-PCR, the HTBI primer set was used. TCRdb fed the multiplex PCR reads into MiXCR, producing one record per CDR3 protein. The data show around 420,000 distinct CDR3 sequences, with less than 20% seen just once and approximately 14% held by the top ten. Sequenced material: blood. Every receptor here comes from a young woman with Graves' hyperthyroidism.

This clonotype has ten or more counts. The V gene is TRBV20-1, the J gene TRBJ2-1; 7 nucleotides agree with TRBD2. Germline CDR1 DFQATT, CDR2 SNEGSKA (reference sequence). The CDR3 contains 18 residues. V gave up 0 bases and J gave up 0 bases; unmatched junction bases: 11. CDR3 nucleotides: TGCAGTGCTAGAGATCTTTTCGGGGGGTGGAGCTCCTACAATGAGCAGTTCTTC. It specifies CSARDLFGGWSSYNEQFF.

This clonotype occurred a few times. The CDR3 spells CASSYSIGVYEQYF. As DNA, the CDR3 is TGTGCCAGCAGTTACTCGATAGGGGTCTACGAGCAGTACTTC. The rearrangement joins TRBV6-6 to TRBJ2-7; a weak D match, TRBD1 (5 bases). Germline CDR1 MNHNY, CDR2 SVGAGI (reference sequence). V shed 0 bases and J shed 3 bases, with 9 bases lying between them. The CDR3 length is 14 residues.

The V gene is TRBV14, the J gene TRBJ2-1; TRBD1 agrees at 12 bases. The V gene end was trimmed by 3 bases and the J gene end by 8 bases; junction bases not matched to a gene: 14. Germline V gene data show CDR1 as SGHDN and CDR2 as FVKESK. CDR3 length equals 18 residues. The CDR3 is CASSHRGRDRGLLDEQFF. In DNA form, the CDR3 reads TGTGCCAGCAGCCACCGGGGCCGGGACAGGGGGCTTCTAGATGAGCAGTTCTTC.

This clonotype has only a few counts. The chain couples TRBV10-2 to TRBJ1-1, with D possibly matching TRBD1 (5 bases). Germline V gene data show CDR1 as WSHSY and CDR2 as SAAADI. This CDR3 comprises 15 residues. V was pared by 3 bases and J by 0 bases, with 11 bases between. This chain's CDR3 is CASSDRGAMNTEAFF. The DNA of the CDR3 is TGCGCCAGCAGTGATCGAGGGGCTATGAACACTGAAGCTTTCTTT.

The chain has TRBV28 and TRBJ2-7; maybe TRBD2 (5 bases). Germline V gene sequence: CDR1 MDHEN, CDR2 SYDVKM. The length of the CDR3 is 13 residues. V was trimmed by 7 bases and J by 0 bases, leaving 10 bases between them. The CDR3 is CASKRAGSYEQYF. DNA of the CDR3: TGTGCCAGCAAGAGGGCGGGCTCCTACGAGCAGTACTTC. The full variable domain, with the rest looked up from reference TRBV28 and TRBJ2-7, is DVKVTQSSRYLVKRTGEKVFLECVQDMDHENMFWYRQDPGLGLRLIYFSYDVKMKEKGDIPEGYSVSREKKERFSLILESASTNQTSMYLCASKRAGSYEQYFGPGTRLTVT.

This clonotype was counted ten times or more. The rearrangement joins TRBV10-3 to TRBJ1-5, with TRBD1 identical over 7 bases. The V and J ends lost 4 bases and 3 bases, in that order; junction bases with no gene match: 12. Germline V gene sequence: CDR1 ENHRY, CDR2 SYGVKD. This CDR3 contains 17 residues. The CDR3 here is CAISVGSTGAANQPQHF. In nucleotides, the CDR3 is TGTGCCATCAGTGTCGGATCAACAGGGGCGGCCAATCAGCCCCAGCATTTT.

This clonotype was counted between two and nine times. The V gene is TRBV12-3 or TRBV12-4, the J gene TRBJ2-7, with 8 nucleotides matching TRBD2. V lost 4 bases to trimming and J lost 6 bases; unmatched junction nucleotides: 8. This CDR3 is built from 14 residues. This CDR3 is CASSSTGTRGEQYF. CDR3 in DNA: TGTGCCAGCAGTTCTACCGGGACTAGGGGCGAGCAGTACTTC.

The rearrangement joins TRBV24-1 to TRBJ2-2, with TRBD2 matching over 9 bases. V was pared by 3 bases and J by 5 bases, with 15 bases of the junction left unmatched. The germline V gene encodes CDR1 KGHDR and CDR2 SFDVKD. The CDR3 sequence is 19 residues long. The CDR3 sequence is CATSDAALPSGGRTGELFF. For the CDR3, the DNA is TGTGCCACCAGTGATGCCGCCTTGCCCAGCGGGGGGAGGACCGGGGAGCTGTTTTTT.

This clonotype occurred many times. The V gene is TRBV3-1, the J gene TRBJ1-5; D may be TRBD1 (5 bases). The germline gives CDR1 LGHDT, CDR2 YNNKEL (reference sequence). V lost 3 bases, J lost 7 bases, and 16 bases lay in between. CDR3 length: 15 residues. DNA of the CDR3: TGTGCCAGCAGCCAGGGTGTCGGGGGGTACCAGCCCCAGCATTTT. Translating it yields CASSQGVGGYQPQHF.

Many counts were recorded for this clonotype. V usage is TRBV20-1 and J usage is TRBJ2-7; 9 nucleotides match TRBD2. The germline V gene has CDR1 DFQATT and CDR2 SNEGSKA (reference sequence). Trimming at V came to 0 bases and at J to 2 bases, leaving 5 bases not matched to a gene. The CDR3 covers 15 residues. CDR3 in amino acids: CSARDRAGGPYEQYF. The CDR3, as DNA: TGCAGTGCTAGAGATAGGGCGGGGGGGCCCTACGAGCAGTACTTC.

This clonotype was counted many times. J is TRBJ1-2 and V is TRBV6-2 or TRBV6-3; TRBD1 might be the D (6 bases). The germline V gene encodes CDR1 MNHEY and CDR2 SVGEGT. The CDR3 covers 13 residues. Between the trimmed V and J ends, which lost 6 bases and 4 bases, there was a span of 12 bases. In DNA form, the CDR3 reads TGTGCCAGCAGAGCGGACAGTGTCTATGGCTACACCTTC. Translation: CASRADSVYGYTF.

The CDR3 spells CASSLSGHYEQYF. In DNA, the CDR3 is TGCGCCAGCAGCTTGTCAGGACACTACGAGCAGTACTTC. The V and J genes are TRBV5-1 and TRBJ2-7, with a tentative D call TRBD1 (5 bases). The CDR3 is 13 residues long. Germline lookup yields CDR1 SGHRS and CDR2 YFSETQ. Trimming stripped 1 base from V and 3 bases from J, with 8 bases between.

Many counts were recorded for this clonotype. The chain has TRBV3-1 and TRBJ1-2; no reliable D call. Germline lookup yields CDR1 LGHDT and CDR2 YNNKEL (reference sequence). The CDR3 totals 15 residues. The V gene lost 4 bases and the J gene lost 4 bases, with 16 bases spanning the gap. The CDR3 loop is CASSLEMAGSYGYTF. In nucleotides, the CDR3 is TGTGCCAGCAGCCTCGAAATGGCAGGATCCTATGGCTACACCTTC.

This clonotype was seen at least ten times. The chain has TRBV12-3 or TRBV12-4 and TRBJ2-3, with D unclear. Trimming shortened V by 4 bases and J by 0 bases, and 14 bases separated the two germline ends. This CDR3 region has 16 residues. CDR3 nucleotide sequence: TGTGCCAGCAGTTCCACTCTCAGGCTAAGCACAGATACGCAGTATTTT. This encodes CASSSTLRLSTDTQYF.

This chain links TRBV14 with TRBJ2-5, with D perhaps TRBD2 (6 bases). Trimming removed 3 bases at V and 1 base at J, with 15 bases between. CDR1 and CDR2 (germline): SGHDN, FVKESK. The CDR3 extends over 16 amino acids. This CDR3 reads CASSHLLDYVQETQYF. CDR3 in DNA: TGTGCCAGCAGCCACCTTCTGGACTACGTCCAAGAGACCCAGTACTTC.

In its sample, this clonotype was seen a few times. The J gene is TRBJ1-2, the V gene TRBV14, with TRBD1 as a possible D gene (5 bases). This CDR3 is built from 13 residues. Trimming removed 1 base at V and 7 bases at J, with 10 bases between. Germline values: CDR1 SGHDN, CDR2 FVKESK. The DNA for the CDR3 is TGTGCCAGCAGCCAAGTTAGGGGCGGTGGCTACACCTTC. As protein: CASSQVRGGGYTF.

This clonotype has only a few counts. The chain uses TRBV12-3 or TRBV12-4 and TRBJ2-2; D remains unclear. Trimming cost V 1 base and J 6 bases, with 12 bases left between them. There are 15 residues in the CDR3. For the CDR3, the DNA is TGTGCCAGCAGTTTAGTTAGCAGCAACGCCGGGGAGCTGTTTTTT. Encoded protein: CASSLVSSNAGELFF.

Worth noting for this clonotype: A read error may explain this, as a much larger clone is one base away. The chain is built from TRBV15 and TRBJ2-1, with TRBD2 matching 7 bases. Germline loops: CDR1 LNHNV, CDR2 YYDKDF (reference sequence). CDR3 size: 16 residues. Written as DNA, the CDR3 is TGTGCCACCAGCAGAGCAGCGGGGTCCGGCTACAATGAGCGGTTCTTC. Translating it yields CATSRAAGSGYNERFF.

This sequence joins TRBV7-2 and TRBJ2-3; D not certain. The CDR3 totals 12 residues. Trimming left V 0 bases short and J 8 bases short, with 6 bases between. Germline V gene data show CDR1 as SGHTA and CDR2 as FQGNSA. The CDR3 loop reads CASSLAGITQYF. The DNA for the CDR3 is TGTGCCAGCAGCTTAGCGGGCATTACGCAGTATTTT. The full variable domain, rest sourced from reference TRBV7-2 and TRBJ2-3, is GAGVSQSPSNKVTEKGKDVELRCDPISGHTALYWYRQSLGQGLEFLIYFQGNSAPDKSGLPSDRFSAERTGGSVSTLTIQRTQQEDSAVYLCASSLAGITQYFGPGTRLTVL.

There are many counts of this clonotype. The chain recombines TRBV3-2 with TRBJ1-2; TRBD1 reflects the table's D call only, with no check against the DNA. TRBV3-2 is tagged as a pseudogene. The CDR3 runs to 16 residues. In DNA form, the CDR3 reads TGTGCCAGCAGCCAAGGGCTGTCTGGGGAAAACTATGGCTACACCTTC. This translates into CASSQGLSGENYGYTF.